This paragraph covers one T cell receptor beta chain sequence. Antigen: not known. The CDR3 is 12 amino acids. Germline V gene lookup returns CDR1 MDHEN and CDR2 SYDVKM. V was cut by 5 bases and J by 10 bases, with 12 bases left in between. No patient had autoimmune disease or received systemic immunosuppression. This sample was taken from a study of OX40 agonist ivuxolimab in advanced cancers. Study observations and caveats: The expanded peripheral T cells' antigen specificity was not determined. Normalized T-cell clonal expansion was also low in a subset of nonresponders.

Here immunoSEQ multiplex PCR was the method, and the copy in TCRdb shows in-frame clones only, minus some. The table shows roughly 57,000 clones, with about 90% occurring only once. V usage is TRBV28 and J usage is TRBJ2-1; D is undetermined. The source was CD4+ or CD8+ T cells sorted from blood, collected in a trial of the OX40 agonist ivuxolimab. This TCR came from an adult with an advanced solid tumor such as melanoma, head and neck, liver or kidney cancer. The CDR3 protein is CASSLRLSEQFF. CDR3 nucleotides: TGTGCCAGCAGTCTCCGACTCTCCGAGCAGTTCTTC. The full variable domain, in which reference TRBV28 and TRBJ2-1 provide the parts outside the CDR3, is DVKVTQSSRYLVKRTGEKVFLECVQDMDHENMFWYRQDPGLGLRLIYFSYDVKMKEKGDIPEGYSVSREKKERFSLILESASTNQTSMYLCASSLRLSEQFFGPGTRLTVL.